This paragraph reports one T cell receptor (beta chain). This receptor's antigen is unknown. Base qualities are not at hand, and no much larger clone is one base apart. Sample time point, as interpreted from the label and publication: baseline before first vaccination. Vaccinee samples came from UK trials COV001 and COV002, including a single-blind randomized controlled phase 2/3 trial of AZD1222 (ChAdOx1 nCoV-19) in healthy adults. For TCRbeta chain sequencing, PBMC samples from trial participants were taken at day 0 and at day 28 after the second dose. The CDR3 regions of human TCRbeta chains were analyzed by immunosequencing. Under the source paper's analysis protocol: Repertoire TCRs were checked for matches against a reference library of SARS-CoV-2-specific TCRs that had been generated using the MIRA antigen-specificity platform. Breadth meant the fraction of unique TCRs that were SARS-CoV-2-associated, whereas depth meant the fraction of total T cells that were SARS-CoV-2-associated. Each spike-specific TCR was assigned to its reactive spike region and to a CD4 or CD8 class using the MIRA data. Log10-transformed breadth and depth values were compared by one-way ANOVA with Sidak's multiple comparisons tests. TCRdb re-hosts the immuneACCESS table, in-frame sequences only. Its copies lack some clones; in the studies checked, an unresolved V gene accounts for under half of them, and the cause for the rest is not known. That table supplies the V and J calls and clone size; D and trimming were determined from the DNA. Within this sample are around 180,000 clones, with about 85% of them counted one time only. The ten largest clones take up less than 3% of the sample.

This entry is derived from a study of T cell responses to AZD1222 COVID-19 vaccine (dated by TCRdb to the early 2020s). Notes on the research overall: AZD1222 recipients given second doses at about 4 weeks or at about 12 weeks were pooled, since spike-specific TCR depth and breadth were not found to differ between the two schedules. TCR sequencing covered 230 or so trial participants: 200 to 220 given two doses of AZD1222 and about 26 given two doses of MenACWY control vaccine. Trial participants were enrolled into age subgroups of 18-55, 56-69 and 70-plus years, which contained around 150, 29 and 61 TCR-sequenced participants, respectively.

At the junction V is shortened by 5 bases and J by 8 bases, with 7 bases in between. Measured from the cysteine to the phenylalanine, the CDR3 is 12 residues long. The only DNA kept is the CDR3, 36 bases in frame from the first base. The CDR1 and CDR2 encoded by the germline V gene are WSHSY and SAAADI. The paper as a whole reports these results and caveats: The 56-69-year group was small, and its depth increase did not reach significance, likely because of low power. Because no samples from the day 14 peak response were available, repertoires could be characterized only after the peak T cell response. A significant rise in spike-specific TCR breadth and depth was observed after two AZD1222 doses relative to day 0 and relative to MenACWY recipients. Only five to seven AZD1222 recipients were SARS-CoV-2 seropositive at baseline, limiting conclusions about previously exposed vaccinees. Vaccine-associated CD4 TCRs spanned the whole spike protein, with dominant responses in regions 160-218 and 743-854. Reportedly, almost half of the unique spike-specific TCRs recognized epitopes lying outside the regions that are mutated in the B.1.351 and B.1.1.7 variants. Most participants were white British and females outnumbered males, and the authors suggested that clonal diversity may have been underestimated.

In this chain, TRBV10-2 is recombined with TRBJ1-6; the D gene remains uncertain. This TCR came from an adult in good health. The source was peripheral blood, collected on day 0 of AZD1222 vaccination. CDR3 region: CASSKEDSPLHF. The nucleotides are TGCGCCAGCAGTAAGGAGGATTCACCCCTCCACTTT.